This TCR beta chain was profiled in a study of tumor-infiltrating lymphocytes in oesophageal squamous cell carcinoma. A single record per CDR3 protein comes from TCRdb applying MiXCR to the PCR reads. In the table there are 15,000 to 20,000 distinct CDR3 sequences, approximately 46% of which are singletons. The CDR3 extends over 16 amino acids. In germline, CDR1 is SGHRS, CDR2 YFSETQ. Sequencing input: esophageal tumor tissue. The chain has TRBV5-1 and TRBJ2-7, with 9 bases matching TRBD1. The J call is doubtful: the DNA matches TRBJ2-1 better. The TCR comes from a male donor with esophageal squamous cell carcinoma. In DNA, the CDR3 is TGCGCCAGCAGCGGTCTGGCGGGACAGGGCCACAATGAGCAGTTCTTC. Amino acids: CASSGLAGQGHNEQFF.